This T cell receptor beta chain appears in the sequencing data of a study of molecular identifiers for immune sequencing clone quantification. Whole-study results and caveats: Detection of one spiked Jurkat cell's TCR RNA reportedly worked in one million naive cells.

As for this clonotype: Its target is not known.

TCRdb independently ran MiXCR on the PCR reads; one entry per CDR3 protein. The repertoire holds about 640,000 distinct CDR3 sequences, with about 20% as singletons. Germline V CDR1 and CDR2: SNHLY, FYNNEI. The CDR3 has 12 residues. V gave up 11 bases and J gave up 7 bases, with 14 bases separating them. The specimen was naive CD8+ T cells from blood, with Jurkat cell RNA spiked in. Subset in this sample: FACS-sorted CD8+CD4-CCR7+CD45RA+ naive T cells. The chain is built from TRBV2 and TRBJ1-4, with D possibly TRBD1 on 5 matching bases. The TCR sequence derives from a human donor in good health. Some libraries in this study had Jurkat cell RNA spiked in. The CDR3 nucleotides are TGTGCCTGCCGGGGCAGCAGTGAAAAACTGTTTTTT. Its translation is CACRGSSEKLFF. The full variable domain, in which reference TRBV2 and TRBJ1-4 provide the parts outside the CDR3, is EPEVTQTPSHQVTQMGQEVILRCVPISNHLYFYWYRQILGQKVEFLVSFYNNEISEKSEIFDDQFSVERPDGSNFTLKIRSTKLEDSAMYFCACRGSSEKLFFGSGTQLSVL.